This is a list of T cell receptor beta chains from one sample in a study of cytomegalovirus exposure and HLA in healthy donors. TCRdb's table, derived via immunoSEQ multiplex PCR, lists solely in-frame clones and lacks some. The sample yields around 130,000 clones, over 65% seen once. The specimen was PBMCs. Source of these receptors: a woman between 40 and 50 years old in good health and CMV-seropositive. Both conserved end residues are part of each CDR3. The order of the fields is J gene, clone size, D gene, V gene, CDR3 protein, CDR3 DNA. D genes are given only for firm matches. The size entry is marked missing in some rows and otherwise reads once, few, many or a size class.

J: TRBJ2-1
size: once
D: .
V: TRBV1
CDR3: CTTKVRSGCSYNEQFF
DNA: TGCACCACCAAGGTCAGAAGCGGGTGCTCCTACAATGAGCAGTTCTTC

J: TRBJ1-2
size: few
D: .
V: TRBV6-1
CDR3: CASSEWTHPGGYTF
DNA: TGTGCCAGCAGTGAGTGGACTCATCCCGGGGGCTACACCTTC

J: TRBJ2-5
size: .
D: TRBD2
V: TRBV7-9
CDR3: CASSPAGGGIQETQYF
DNA: TGTGCCAGCAGCCCCGCCGGGGGGGGGATCCAAGAGACCCAGTACTTC

J: TRBJ2-1
size: .
D: .
V: TRBV4-1
CDR3: CASSPSGAHNEQFF
DNA: TGCGCCAGCAGCCCAAGCGGCGCTCACAATGAGCAGTTCTTC

J: TRBJ2-3
size: few
D: .
V: TRBV19
CDR3: CASSRGPDTQYF
DNA: TGTGCCAGTAGTAGGGGGCCTGATACGCAGTATTTT

J: TRBJ2-1
size: .
D: TRBD1
V: TRBV5-4
CDR3: CASSLAGQGVYNEQFF
DNA: TGTGCCAGCAGCTTGGCCGGACAGGGGGTCTACAATGAGCAGTTCTTC

J: TRBJ1-1
size: .
D: .
V: TRBV10-3
CDR3: CALKSGQNTEAFF
DNA: TGTGCCTTAAAGTCGGGACAGAACACTGAAGCTTTCTTT

J: TRBJ2-1
size: .
D: .
V: TRBV2
CDR3: CASRLGVITGTTYNEQFF
DNA: TGTGCCAGCAGGTTAGGGGTAATAACAGGGACGACCTACAATGAGCAGTTCTTC

J: TRBJ1-5
size: .
D: TRBD1
V: TRBV6-6
CDR3: CASSGRQGVAQPQHF
DNA: TGTGCCAGCAGTGGTAGACAGGGGGTCGCTCAGCCCCAGCATTTT

J: TRBJ2-5
size: .
D: .
V: TRBV6-5
CDR3: CASSYGGGSGGETQYF
DNA: TGTGCCAGCAGTTACGGTGGAGGTTCAGGAGGGGAGACCCAGTACTTC

J: TRBJ2-6
size: .
D: TRBD1
V: TRBV5-1
CDR3: CASSLGPGQGRSGANVLTF
DNA: TGCGCCAGCAGCCTGGGCCCGGGACAGGGGCGCTCTGGGGCCAACGTCCTGACTTTC

J: TRBJ1-6
size: .
D: .
V: TRBV30
CDR3: CAWITGFNSPLHF
DNA: TGTGCCTGGATCACAGGATTTAATTCACCCCTCCACTTT

J: TRBJ2-7
size: .
D: TRBD1
V: TRBV5-1
CDR3: CASSLVDRVNEQYF
DNA: TGCGCCAGCAGCCTTGTCGACAGGGTCAACGAGCAGTACTTC

J: TRBJ1-2
size: .
D: .
V: TRBV15
CDR3: CATSSGQIGYTF
DNA: TGTGCCACCAGCAGCGGACAGATTGGCTACACCTTC

J: TRBJ1-1
size: .
D: .
V: TRBV11-2
CDR3: CASSFRLRGWDTEAFF
DNA: TGTGCCAGCAGTTTTCGACTCAGGGGTTGGGACACTGAAGCTTTCTTT

J: TRBJ2-7
size: .
D: .
V: TRBV7-9
CDR3: CASSHITVGRDTYEQYF
DNA: TGTGCCAGCAGCCACATCACGGTGGGCAGGGACACCTACGAGCAGTACTTC

J: TRBJ1-3
size: .
D: .
V: TRBV6-5
CDR3: CASTSSGNTIYF
DNA: TGTGCCAGTACGAGCTCTGGAAACACCATATATTTT

J: TRBJ1-2
size: .
D: TRBD1
V: TRBV6-1
CDR3: CASSGQGGGYTF
DNA: TGTGCCAGCAGCGGACAGGGAGGTGGCTACACCTTC

J: TRBJ2-1
size: .
D: TRBD2
V: TRBV9
CDR3: CASSVSGGLNEQFF
DNA: TGTGCCAGCAGCGTCTCGGGAGGCCTAAATGAGCAGTTCTTC

J: TRBJ2-3
size: .
D: TRBD2
V: TRBV6-6
CDR3: CASTDFSGESTDTQYF
DNA: TGTGCCAGCACCGATTTTAGCGGGGAAAGCACAGATACGCAGTATTTT

J: TRBJ2-5
size: .
D: TRBD2
V: TRBV7-2
CDR3: CASSRGGDHTKTQYF
DNA: TGTGCCAGCAGCCGCGGGGGGGACCACACGAAGACCCAGTACTTC